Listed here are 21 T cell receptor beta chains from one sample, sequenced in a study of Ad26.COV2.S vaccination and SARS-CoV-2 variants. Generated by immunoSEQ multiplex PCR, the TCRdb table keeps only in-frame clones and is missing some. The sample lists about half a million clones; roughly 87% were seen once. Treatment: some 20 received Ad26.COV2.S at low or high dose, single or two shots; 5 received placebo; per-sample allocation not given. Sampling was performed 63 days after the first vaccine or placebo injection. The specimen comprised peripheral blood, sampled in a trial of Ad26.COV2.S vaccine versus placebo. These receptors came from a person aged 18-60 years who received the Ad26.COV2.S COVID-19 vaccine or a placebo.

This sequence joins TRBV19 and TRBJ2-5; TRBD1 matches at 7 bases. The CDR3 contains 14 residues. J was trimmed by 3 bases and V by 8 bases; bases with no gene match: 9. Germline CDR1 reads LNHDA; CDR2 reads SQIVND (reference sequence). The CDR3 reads CASGHRGTKETQYF. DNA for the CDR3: TGTGCCAGTGGCCACAGGGGAACGAAAGAGACCCAGTACTTC.

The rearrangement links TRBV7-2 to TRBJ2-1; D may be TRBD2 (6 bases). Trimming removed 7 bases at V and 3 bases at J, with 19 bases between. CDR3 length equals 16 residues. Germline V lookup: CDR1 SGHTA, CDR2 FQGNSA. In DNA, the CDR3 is TGTGCCAGCAAAAGGAGAGCGGGCACCCACTACAATGAGCAGTTCTTC. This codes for CASKRRAGTHYNEQFF.

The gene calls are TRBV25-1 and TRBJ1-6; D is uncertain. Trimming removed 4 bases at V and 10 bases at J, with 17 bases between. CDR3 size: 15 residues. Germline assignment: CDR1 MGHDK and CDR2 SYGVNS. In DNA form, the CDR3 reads TGTGCCAGCAGTGTGAGTGGGCGGGAAATGTCACCCCTCCACTTT. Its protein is CASSVSGREMSPLHF.

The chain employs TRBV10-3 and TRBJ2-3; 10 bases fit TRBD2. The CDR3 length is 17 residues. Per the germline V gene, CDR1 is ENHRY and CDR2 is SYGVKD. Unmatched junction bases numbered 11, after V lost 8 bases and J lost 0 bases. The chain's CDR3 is CAIGGSSGRLSTDTQYF. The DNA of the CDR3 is TGTGCCATCGGGGGAAGTAGCGGGAGGCTCAGCACAGATACGCAGTATTTT.

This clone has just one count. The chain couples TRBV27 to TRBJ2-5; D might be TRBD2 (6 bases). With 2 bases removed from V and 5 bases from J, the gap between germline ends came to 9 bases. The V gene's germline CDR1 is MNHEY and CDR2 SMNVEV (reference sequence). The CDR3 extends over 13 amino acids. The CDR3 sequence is CASSLGGFETQYF. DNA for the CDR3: TGTGCCAGCAGTTTAGGAGGGTTCGAGACCCAGTACTTC.

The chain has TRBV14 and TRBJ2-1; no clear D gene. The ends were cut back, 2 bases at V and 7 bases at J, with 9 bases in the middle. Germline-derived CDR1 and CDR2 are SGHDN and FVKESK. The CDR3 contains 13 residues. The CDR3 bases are TGTGCCAGCAGCCAAAGTCTGGGGAATGAGCAGTTCTTC. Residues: CASSQSLGNEQFF.

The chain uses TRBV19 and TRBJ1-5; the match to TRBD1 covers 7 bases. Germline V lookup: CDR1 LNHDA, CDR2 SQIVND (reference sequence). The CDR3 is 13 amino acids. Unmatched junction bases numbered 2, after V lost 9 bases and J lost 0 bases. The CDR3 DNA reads TGTGCCAGCAGACAGGGTAGCAATCAGCCCCAGCATTTT. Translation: CASRQGSNQPQHF.

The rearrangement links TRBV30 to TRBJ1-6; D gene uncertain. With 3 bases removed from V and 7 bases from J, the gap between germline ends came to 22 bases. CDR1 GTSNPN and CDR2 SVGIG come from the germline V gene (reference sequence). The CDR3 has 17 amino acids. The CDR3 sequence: CAWRKTALGLGNSPLHF. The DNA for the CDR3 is TGTGCCTGGAGAAAGACCGCTCTCGGATTGGGAAATTCACCCCTCCACTTT.

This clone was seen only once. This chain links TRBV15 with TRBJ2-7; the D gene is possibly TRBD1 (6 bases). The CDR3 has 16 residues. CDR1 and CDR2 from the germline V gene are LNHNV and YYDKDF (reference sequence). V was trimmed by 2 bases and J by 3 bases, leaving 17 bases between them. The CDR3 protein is CATSRSLRQADYEQYF. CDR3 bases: TGTGCCACCAGCAGATCTTTGAGACAGGCTGACTACGAGCAGTACTTC.

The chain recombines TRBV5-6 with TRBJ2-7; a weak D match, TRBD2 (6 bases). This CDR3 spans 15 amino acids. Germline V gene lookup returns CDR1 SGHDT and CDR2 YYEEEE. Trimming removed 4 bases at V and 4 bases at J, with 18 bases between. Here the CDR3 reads CASSPNPVGGYEQYF. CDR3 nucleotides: TGTGCCAGCAGCCCGAATCCGGTCGGGGGTTACGAGCAGTACTTC.

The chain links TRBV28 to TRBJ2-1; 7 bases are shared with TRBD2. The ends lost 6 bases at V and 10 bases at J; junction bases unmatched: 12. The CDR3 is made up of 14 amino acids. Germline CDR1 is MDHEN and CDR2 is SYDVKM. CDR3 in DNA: TGTGCCAGCAGACGCCCGGGCGGGAGTGGGGAGCAGTTCTTC. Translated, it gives CASRRPGGSGEQFF.

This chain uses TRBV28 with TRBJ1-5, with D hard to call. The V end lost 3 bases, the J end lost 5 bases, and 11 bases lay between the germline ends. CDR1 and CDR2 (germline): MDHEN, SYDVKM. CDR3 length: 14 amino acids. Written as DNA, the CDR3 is TGTGCCAGCAGTTTTAGTGGCGGCTATCAGCCCCAGCATTTT. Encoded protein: CASSFSGGYQPQHF.

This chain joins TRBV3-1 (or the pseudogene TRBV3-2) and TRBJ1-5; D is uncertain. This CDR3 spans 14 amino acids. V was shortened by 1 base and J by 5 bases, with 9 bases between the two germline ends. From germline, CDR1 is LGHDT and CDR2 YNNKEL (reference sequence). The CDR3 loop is CASSQGVGHQPQHF. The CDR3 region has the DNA TGTGCCAGCAGCCAAGGCGTTGGCCATCAGCCCCAGCATTTT.

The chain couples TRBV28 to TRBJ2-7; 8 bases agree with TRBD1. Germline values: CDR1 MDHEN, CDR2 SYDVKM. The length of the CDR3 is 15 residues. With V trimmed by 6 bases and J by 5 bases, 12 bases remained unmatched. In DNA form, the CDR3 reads TGTGCCAGCAGGGGACCGGGGCAGGGGGCCGACGAGCAGTACTTC. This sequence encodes CASRGPGQGADEQYF.

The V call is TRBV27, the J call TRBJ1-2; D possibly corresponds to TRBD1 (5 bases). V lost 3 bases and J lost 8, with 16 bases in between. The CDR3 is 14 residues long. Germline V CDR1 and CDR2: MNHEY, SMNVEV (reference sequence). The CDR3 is CASSLGLGARGYTF. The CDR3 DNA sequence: TGTGCCAGCAGTTTGGGGCTGGGAGCTCGGGGCTACACCTTC.

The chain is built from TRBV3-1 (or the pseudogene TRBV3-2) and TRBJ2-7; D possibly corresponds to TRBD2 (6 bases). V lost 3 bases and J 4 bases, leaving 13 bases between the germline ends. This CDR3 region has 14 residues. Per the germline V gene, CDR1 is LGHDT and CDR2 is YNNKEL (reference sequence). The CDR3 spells CASSHTGTSYEQYF. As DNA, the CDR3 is TGTGCCAGCAGCCATACCGGGACTTCGTACGAGCAGTACTTC.

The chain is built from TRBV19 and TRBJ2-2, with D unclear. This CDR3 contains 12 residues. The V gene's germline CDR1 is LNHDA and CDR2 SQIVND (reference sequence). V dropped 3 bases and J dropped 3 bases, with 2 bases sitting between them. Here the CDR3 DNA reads TGTGCCAGTAGTATGCACACCGGGGAGCTGTTTTTT. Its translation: CASSMHTGELFF.

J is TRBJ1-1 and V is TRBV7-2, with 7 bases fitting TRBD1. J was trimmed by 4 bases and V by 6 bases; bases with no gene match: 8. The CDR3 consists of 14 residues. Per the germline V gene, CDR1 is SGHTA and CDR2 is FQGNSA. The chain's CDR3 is CASRLNRGSTEAFF. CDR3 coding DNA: TGTGCCAGCAGGTTAAACAGGGGTTCCACTGAAGCTTTCTTT. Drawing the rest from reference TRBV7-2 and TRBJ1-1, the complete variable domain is GAGVSQSPSNKVTEKGKDVELRCDPISGHTALYWYRQSLGQGLEFLIYFQGNSAPDKSGLPSDRFSAERTGGSVSTLTIQRTQQEDSAVYLCASRLNRGSTEAFFGQGTRLTVV.

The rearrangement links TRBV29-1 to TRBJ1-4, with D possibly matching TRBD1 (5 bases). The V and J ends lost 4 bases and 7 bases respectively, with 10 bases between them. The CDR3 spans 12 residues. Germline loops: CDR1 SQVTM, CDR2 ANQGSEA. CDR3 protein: CSVGQGFEKLFF. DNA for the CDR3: TGCAGCGTTGGGCAGGGCTTTGAAAAACTGTTTTTT.

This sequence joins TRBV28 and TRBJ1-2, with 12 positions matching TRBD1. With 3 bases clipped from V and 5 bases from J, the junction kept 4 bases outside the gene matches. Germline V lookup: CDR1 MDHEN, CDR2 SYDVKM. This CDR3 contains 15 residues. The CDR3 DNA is TGTGCCAGCAGTTTTGGGGGACAGGGGGCTTATGGCTACACCTTC. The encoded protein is CASSFGGQGAYGYTF.

CDR3 nucleotides: TGTGCCAGCTCACCAGTTCAGGGGCCCTATGGCTACACCTTC. Protein sequence: CASSPVQGPYGYTF. The gene calls are TRBV18 and TRBJ1-2; weak D call: TRBD1 (6 bases). Trimming removed 2 bases from V and 4 bases from J, with 11 bases in between. Germline CDR1 reads KGHSH; CDR2 reads LQKENI. The CDR3 runs 14 residues.